This entry is about one T cell receptor (beta chain). Its antigen is unknown. The data were produced by immunoSEQ multiplex PCR, yet TCRdb's version contains in-frame clones alone and is incomplete. This table has some 2,000,000 clones, 85% to 95% appearing once. In the CD4+ fraction, cells were divided into CD45RA+ naive and CD45RA-negative memory subsets. The sample is drawn from a study of shared clonotypes between healthy human individuals. Study overall: Three CD4 naive, three CD4 memory, two CD8 naive and one CD8 memory plate were used per donor. Study results and limitations: Unshared clonotypes carried lower generation probabilities than those common to all four donors. Among the subsets, naive ones generally showed larger estimated richness than memory ones.

Per the germline V gene, CDR1 is SGDLS and CDR2 is YYNGEE. V was shortened by 0 bases and J by 1 base, with 13 bases between the two germline ends. This CDR3 contains 16 residues. Material for sequencing was naive CD4+ T cells sorted from blood. Subset meaning: CD45RA+ positively selected. The J gene is TRBJ2-5, the V gene TRBV9, with D uncertain. The sequence came from a man younger than 35 in good health. CDR3 sequence reads: CASSVGPFASQETQYF. CDR3 DNA sequence: TGTGCCAGCAGCGTAGGGCCCTTTGCATCCCAAGAGACCCAGTACTTC.